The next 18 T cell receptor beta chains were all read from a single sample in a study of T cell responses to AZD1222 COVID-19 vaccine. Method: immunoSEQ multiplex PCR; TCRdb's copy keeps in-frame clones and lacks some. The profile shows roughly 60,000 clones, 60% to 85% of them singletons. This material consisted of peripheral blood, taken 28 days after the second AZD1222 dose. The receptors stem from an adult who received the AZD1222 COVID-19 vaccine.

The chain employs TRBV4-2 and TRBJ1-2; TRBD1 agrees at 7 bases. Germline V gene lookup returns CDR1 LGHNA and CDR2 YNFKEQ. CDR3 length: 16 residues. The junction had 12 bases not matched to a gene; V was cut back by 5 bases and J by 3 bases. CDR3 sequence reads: CASSSIPRGQHYGYTF. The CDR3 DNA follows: TGTGCCAGCAGCAGCATCCCGCGGGGACAGCACTATGGCTACACCTTC.

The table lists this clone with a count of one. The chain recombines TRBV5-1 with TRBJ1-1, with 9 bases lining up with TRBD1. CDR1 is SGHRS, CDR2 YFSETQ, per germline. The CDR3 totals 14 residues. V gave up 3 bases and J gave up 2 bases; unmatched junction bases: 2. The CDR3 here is CASSSDRGNTEAFF. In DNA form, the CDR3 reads TGCGCCAGCAGCTCGGACAGGGGAAACACTGAAGCTTTCTTT.

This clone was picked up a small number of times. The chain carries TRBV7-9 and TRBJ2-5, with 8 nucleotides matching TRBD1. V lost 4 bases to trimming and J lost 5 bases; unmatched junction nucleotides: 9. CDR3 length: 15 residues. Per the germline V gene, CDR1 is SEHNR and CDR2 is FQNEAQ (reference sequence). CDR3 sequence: CASSSFGRGPETQYF. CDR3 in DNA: TGTGCCAGCAGCTCCTTCGGCAGGGGGCCTGAGACCCAGTACTTC.

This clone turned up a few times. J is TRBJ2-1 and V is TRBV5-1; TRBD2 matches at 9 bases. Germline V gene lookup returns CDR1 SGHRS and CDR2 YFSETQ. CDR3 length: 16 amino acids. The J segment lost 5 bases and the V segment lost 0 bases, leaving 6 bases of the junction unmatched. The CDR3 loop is CASSLEFTSGHNEQFF. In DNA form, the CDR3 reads TGCGCCAGCAGCTTGGAGTTTACTAGCGGGCACAATGAGCAGTTCTTC. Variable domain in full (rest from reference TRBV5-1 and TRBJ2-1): KAGVTQTPRYLIKTRGQQVTLSCSPISGHRSVSWYQQTPGQGLQFLFEYFSETQRNKGNFPGRFSGRQFSNSRSEMNVSTLELGDSALYLCASSLEFTSGHNEQFFGPGTRLTVL.

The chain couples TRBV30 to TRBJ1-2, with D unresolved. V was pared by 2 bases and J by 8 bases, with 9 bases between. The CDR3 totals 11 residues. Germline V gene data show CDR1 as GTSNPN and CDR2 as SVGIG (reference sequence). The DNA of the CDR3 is TGTGCCTGGAGTAGACCGAGGGGCTACACCTTC. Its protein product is CAWSRPRGYTF. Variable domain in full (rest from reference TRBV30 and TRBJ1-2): SQTIHQWPATLVQPVGSPLSLECTVEGTSNPNLYWYRQAAGRGLQLLFYSVGIGQISSEVPQNLSASRPQDRQFILSSKKLLLSDSGFYLCAWSRPRGYTFGSGTRLTVV.

In DNA form, the CDR3 reads TGTGCCAGCAGCAAAGAACGGAACACCGGGGAGCTGTTTTTT. Its translation is CASSKERNTGELFF. This rearrangement joins TRBV21-1 to TRBJ2-2. TRBV21-1 is noted as a pseudogene. The CDR3 is 14 residues long.

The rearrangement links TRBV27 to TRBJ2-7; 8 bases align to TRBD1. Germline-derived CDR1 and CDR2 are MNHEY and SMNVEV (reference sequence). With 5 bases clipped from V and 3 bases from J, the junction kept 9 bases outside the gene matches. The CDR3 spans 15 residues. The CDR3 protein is CASSPSQGAVYEQYF. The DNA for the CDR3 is TGTGCCAGCAGTCCTTCGCAGGGGGCAGTCTACGAGCAGTACTTC.

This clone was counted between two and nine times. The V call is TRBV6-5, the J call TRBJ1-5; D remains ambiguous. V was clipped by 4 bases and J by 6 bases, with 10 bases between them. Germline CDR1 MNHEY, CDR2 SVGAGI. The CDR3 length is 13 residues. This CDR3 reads CASSSLGGQPQHF. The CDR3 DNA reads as TGTGCCAGCAGTTCCTTAGGTGGTCAGCCCCAGCATTTT.

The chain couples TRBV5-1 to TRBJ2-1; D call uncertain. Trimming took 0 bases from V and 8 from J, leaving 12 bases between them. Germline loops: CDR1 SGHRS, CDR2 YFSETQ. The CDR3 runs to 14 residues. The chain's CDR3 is CASSLAPPSDEQFF. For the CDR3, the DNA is TGCGCCAGCAGCTTGGCCCCGCCCTCCGATGAGCAGTTCTTC.

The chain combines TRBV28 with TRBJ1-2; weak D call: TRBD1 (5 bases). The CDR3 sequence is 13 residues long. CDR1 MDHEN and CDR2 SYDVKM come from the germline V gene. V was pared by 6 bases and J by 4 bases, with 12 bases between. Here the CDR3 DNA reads TGTGCCAGCAGGCGACAGTCGACCTATGGCTACACCTTC. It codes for CASRRQSTYGYTF.

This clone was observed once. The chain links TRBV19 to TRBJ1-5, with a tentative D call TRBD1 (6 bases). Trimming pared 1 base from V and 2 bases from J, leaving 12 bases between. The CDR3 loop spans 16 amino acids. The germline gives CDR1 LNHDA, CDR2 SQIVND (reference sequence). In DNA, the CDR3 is TGTGCCAGTAGTATAGGAGGGACAAGGGGCAATCAGCCCCAGCATTTT. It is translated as CASSIGGTRGNQPQHF.

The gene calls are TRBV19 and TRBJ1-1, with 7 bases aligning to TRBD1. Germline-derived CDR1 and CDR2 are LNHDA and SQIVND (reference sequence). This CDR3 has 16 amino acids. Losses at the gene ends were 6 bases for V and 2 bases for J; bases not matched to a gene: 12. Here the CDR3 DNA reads TGTGCCAGTAGGTCGTGGGACCTAGGGGGCAACACTGAAGCTTTCTTT. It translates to CASRSWDLGGNTEAFF.

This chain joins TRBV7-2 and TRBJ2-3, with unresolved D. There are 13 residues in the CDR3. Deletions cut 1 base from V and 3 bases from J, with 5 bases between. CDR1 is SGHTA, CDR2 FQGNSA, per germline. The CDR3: CASSLVTTDTQYF. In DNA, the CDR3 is TGTGCCAGCAGCTTAGTGACGACAGATACGCAGTATTTT.

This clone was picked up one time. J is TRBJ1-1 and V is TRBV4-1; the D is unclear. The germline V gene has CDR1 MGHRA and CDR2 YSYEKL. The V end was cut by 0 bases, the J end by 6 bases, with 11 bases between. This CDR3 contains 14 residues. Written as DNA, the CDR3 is TGCGCCAGCAGCCAAGATATGGGGTTCGCTGAAGCTTTCTTT. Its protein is CASSQDMGFAEAFF.

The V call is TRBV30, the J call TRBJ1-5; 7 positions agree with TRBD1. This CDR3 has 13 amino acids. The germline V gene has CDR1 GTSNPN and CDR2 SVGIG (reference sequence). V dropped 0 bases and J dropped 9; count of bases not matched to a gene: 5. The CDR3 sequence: CAWSVQGFGPQHF. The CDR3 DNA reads TGTGCCTGGAGTGTACAGGGGTTCGGGCCCCAGCATTTT.

The CDR3 DNA follows: TGCGCCAGCAGCTCCGCGGGAGCAGGGCCATCACCCCTCCACTTT. Its protein is CASSSAGAGPSPLHF. The chain employs TRBV4-3 and TRBJ1-6; possible D gene TRBD1, 5 bases. Germline assignment: CDR1 LGHNA and CDR2 YSLEER. V was shortened by 5 bases and J by 10 bases, with 18 bases between the two germline ends. The CDR3 runs to 15 residues.

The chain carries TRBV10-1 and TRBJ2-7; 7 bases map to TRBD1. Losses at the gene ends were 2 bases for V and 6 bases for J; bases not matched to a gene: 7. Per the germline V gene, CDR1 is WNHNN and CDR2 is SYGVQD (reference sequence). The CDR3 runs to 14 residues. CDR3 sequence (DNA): TGCGCCAGCAGTGAGGAGGGGGCGCGTTGCGAGCAGTACTTC. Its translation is CASSEEGARCEQYF.

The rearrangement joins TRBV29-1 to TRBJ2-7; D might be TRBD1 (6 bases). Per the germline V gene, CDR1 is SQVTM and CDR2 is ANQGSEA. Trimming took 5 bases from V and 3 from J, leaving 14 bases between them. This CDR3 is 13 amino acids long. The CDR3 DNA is TGCAGCGTTCAGGATTCAGGGGTCTACGAGCAGTACTTC. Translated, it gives CSVQDSGVYEQYF.